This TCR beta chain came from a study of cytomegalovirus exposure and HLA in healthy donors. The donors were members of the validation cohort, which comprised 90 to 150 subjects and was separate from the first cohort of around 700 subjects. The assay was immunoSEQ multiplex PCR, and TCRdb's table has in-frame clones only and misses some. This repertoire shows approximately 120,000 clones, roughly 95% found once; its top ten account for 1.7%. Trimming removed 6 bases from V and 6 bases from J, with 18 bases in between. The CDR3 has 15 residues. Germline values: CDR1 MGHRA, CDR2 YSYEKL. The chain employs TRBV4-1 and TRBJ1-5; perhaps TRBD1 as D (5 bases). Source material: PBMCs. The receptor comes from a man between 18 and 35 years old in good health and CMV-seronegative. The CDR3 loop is CASRPQGGGSQPQHF. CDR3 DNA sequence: TGCGCCAGCAGACCGCAGGGTGGAGGGAGTCAGCCCCAGCATTTT.